Each of the 12 T cell receptor beta chains below was sequenced from the same sample in a study of blood T cell repertoires in COVID-19 (dated by TCRdb to about 2020). Library construction relied on the immunoSEQ multiplex PCR assay. TCRdb provides this immuneACCESS table in a form limited to in-frame rearrangements. Some clones are lacking; in checked studies, under half of them reflect an unresolved V gene, and why the rest are absent is not known. In all, the sample holds about 200,000 clones, and just under 90% of those were seen once. 3% to 4% of the sample belongs to the ten largest clones. The sequencing sample was made of PBMCs or T cells enriched from blood (not recorded which). The receptors originated from a woman aged 25 to 39 with acute COVID-19.

The CDR3 is CSVEQGVGADTQYF. CDR3 sequence (DNA): TGCAGCGTTGAGCAGGGGGTTGGGGCAGATACGCAGTATTTT. This rearrangement joins TRBV29-1 to TRBJ2-3, with TRBD1 identical over 7 bases. V shed 3 bases, J shed 4 bases, and the junction held 7 bases outside the gene matches. There are 14 residues in the CDR3. Per the germline V gene, CDR1 is SQVTM and CDR2 is ANQGSEA.

As for this clone: A much larger clone lies a single base off, so this may be a read error. This chain links TRBV2 with TRBJ1-6; 8 bases line up with TRBD1. CDR3 size: 14 residues. J was trimmed by 5 bases and V by 6 bases; bases with no gene match: 3. From germline, CDR1 is SNHLY and CDR2 FYNNEI. This CDR3 is CASSGQGDNSPLHF. The CDR3, as DNA: TGTGCCAGCAGCGGACAGGGTGATAATTCACCCCTCCACTTT.

This chain uses TRBV27 with TRBJ1-2, with D hard to call. The germline V and J ends were trimmed by 6 bases and 0 bases, with 20 bases remaining between them. This CDR3 spans 17 amino acids. Germline V gene data show CDR1 as MNHEY and CDR2 as SMNVEV (reference sequence). Here the CDR3 DNA reads TGTGCCAGCAGCTCCCGAGGGAGAGGGTATTCTAACTATGGCTACACCTTC. Translating it yields CASSSRGRGYSNYGYTF.

This chain uses TRBV9 with TRBJ1-1; 8 nucleotides agree with TRBD1. The CDR3 consists of 16 residues. CDR1 and CDR2 from the germline V gene are SGDLS and YYNGEE. V lost 2 bases to trimming and J lost 1 base; unmatched junction nucleotides: 7. This chain's CDR3 is CASSVRGRGANTEAFF. CDR3 sequence (DNA): TGTGCCAGCAGCGTCAGGGGGCGCGGGGCGAACACTGAAGCTTTCTTT.

The chain combines TRBV19 with TRBJ1-5; D may be TRBD1 (6 bases). The V and J ends lost 5 bases and 7 bases respectively, with 12 bases between them. This CDR3 contains 13 residues. Germline V gene sequence: CDR1 LNHDA, CDR2 SQIVND (reference sequence). This CDR3 reads CASSPQGTQPQHF. In DNA form, the CDR3 reads TGTGCCAGTAGTCCCCAGGGGACCCAGCCCCAGCATTTT.

The sample holds a few counts of this clone. The V call is TRBV5-1, the J call TRBJ1-5; D unresolved. Looked up from germline, CDR1 is SGHRS and CDR2 is YFSETQ. This CDR3 contains 13 residues. Deletions cut 1 base from V and 2 bases from J, with 4 bases between. CDR3 nucleotides: TGCGCCAGCAGCTTGCAGGGCAATCAGCCCCAGCATTTT. This translates into CASSLQGNQPQHF.

The rearrangement uses TRBV29-1 and TRBJ1-2; TRBD1 agrees at 9 bases. This CDR3 is built from 12 residues. J was trimmed by 6 bases and V by 3 bases; bases with no gene match: 2. CDR1 SQVTM and CDR2 ANQGSEA come from the germline V gene. The chain's CDR3 is CSVEDRGHGYTF. As DNA, the CDR3 is TGCAGCGTTGAGGACAGGGGTCATGGCTACACCTTC.

This chain links TRBV9 with TRBJ2-7, with 7 bases lining up with TRBD1. This CDR3 has 12 residues. Germline lookup yields CDR1 SGDLS and CDR2 YYNGEE. Trimming took 3 bases from V and 6 from J; bases not matched to a gene: 3. CDR3: CASSGTGAEQYF. CDR3 bases: TGTGCCAGCAGCGGTACAGGGGCCGAGCAGTACTTC.

The chain is built from TRBV7-9 and TRBJ2-5, with 8 nucleotides matching TRBD2. The germline gives CDR1 SEHNR, CDR2 FQNEAQ (reference sequence). V shed 3 bases and J 2 bases; nucleotides not matched to a gene: 8. This CDR3 contains 16 residues. This CDR3 reads CASSFRGGGRQETQYF. In DNA form, the CDR3 reads TGTGCCAGCAGCTTCCGCGGCGGGGGGCGACAAGAGACCCAGTACTTC. Full variable domain (missing parts from reference TRBV7-9 and TRBJ2-5): DTGVSQNPRHKITKRGQNVTFRCDPISEHNRLYWYRQTLGQGPEFLTYFQNEAQLEKSRLLSDRFSAERPKGSFSTLEIQRTEQGDSAMYLCASSFRGGGRQETQYFGPGTRLLVL.

V is TRBV6-6 and J is TRBJ2-7; weak D call: TRBD1 (6 bases). Trimming took 7 bases from V and 2 from J, leaving 18 bases between them. The germline gives CDR1 MNHNY, CDR2 SVGAGI (reference sequence). The CDR3 consists of 15 residues. CDR3 protein: CASNNPGQGPYEQYF. For the CDR3, the DNA is TGTGCCAGCAACAATCCGGGACAAGGCCCCTACGAGCAGTACTTC.

The chain uses TRBV7-2 and TRBJ1-4, with D uncertain. The CDR3 spans 12 residues. V lost 2 bases to trimming and J lost 5 bases, with 3 bases between them. Germline V lookup: CDR1 SGHTA, CDR2 FQGNSA. The CDR3 protein is CASSLSNEKLFF. In DNA, the CDR3 is TGTGCCAGCAGCTTAAGCAATGAAAAACTGTTTTTT.

This rearrangement joins TRBV27 to TRBJ1-2; maybe TRBD1 (5 bases). Trimming removed 5 bases from V and 6 bases from J, with 10 bases in between. There are 12 residues in the CDR3. The germline V gene encodes CDR1 MNHEY and CDR2 SMNVEV (reference sequence). This chain's CDR3 is CASSLLGDGYTF. Here the CDR3 DNA reads TGTGCCAGCAGTCTCTTAGGGGATGGCTACACCTTC.